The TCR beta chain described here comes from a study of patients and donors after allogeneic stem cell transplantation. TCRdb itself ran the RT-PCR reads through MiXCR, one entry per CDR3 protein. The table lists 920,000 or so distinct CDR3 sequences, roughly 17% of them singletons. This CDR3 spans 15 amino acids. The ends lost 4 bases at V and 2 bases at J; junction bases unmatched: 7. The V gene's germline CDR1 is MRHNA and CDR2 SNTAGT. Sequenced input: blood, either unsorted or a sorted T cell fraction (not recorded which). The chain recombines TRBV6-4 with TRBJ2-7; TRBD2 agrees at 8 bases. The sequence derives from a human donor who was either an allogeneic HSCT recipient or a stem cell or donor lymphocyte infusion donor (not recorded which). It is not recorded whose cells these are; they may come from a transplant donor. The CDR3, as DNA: TGTGCCAGCAGTGCAGAACTAGCGGCGACCTACGAGCAGTACTTC. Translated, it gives CASSAELAATYEQYF.